This T cell receptor beta chain was retrieved from a study of blood T cell repertoires in COVID-19 (dated by TCRdb to the early 2020s). Context from the whole study: Collaborator samples came from the United States, Italy and Spain and covered acute and convalescent phases of COVID-19. The material from the prospective study consisted of cDNA or gDNA derived from T cells, B-cell-depleted T cells, or PBMCs. HLA class I and class II types, where available, came from metadata supplied by the sample provider rather than from assay-based typing. The dataset comprised deeply sampled blood TCRbeta repertoires from subjects exposed to, actively infected with, or recovered from COVID-19. Samples came from the ongoing ImmuneRACE study (first 160 participants) plus 1,254 subjects from 6 global collaborators. Sample metadata almost always included a de-identified subject ID, COVID-19 status, age in years and sex. The repertoires were released in a freely available public database intended as a resource for research on the immune response to SARS-CoV-2.

Here is what the overall study found, with its caveats: Clinical and demographic metadata were provided uncurated, with the amount varying by source and participant.

TCRbeta CDR3 regions were amplified from genomic DNA by means of the immunoSEQ Assay, a bias-controlled multiplex PCR. Per the original workflow: The number of nucleated cells in each sample was estimated from the amplification of reference gene primers within the assay. To quantify the absolute abundance of each unique TCRbeta CDR3 rearrangement, sequence reads were collapsed and filtered. For each sample, productive Simpson clonality was calculated as the square root of Simpson's diversity index over productive rearrangements. In its TCRdb copy, this immuneACCESS table keeps in-frame sequences only and misses some clones. Where compared with another copy, unresolved V genes explain less than half of these, and the others have no known cause. The DNA gave D and trimming, while V, J and clone size come from that table. Within this sample are 100,000 to 150,000 clones, with more than 65% of them counted one time only. Together, the top ten hold 25% of the sample.

Points on this clone: Its target antigen remains unknown. Base qualities are not recorded, but no much larger clone differs from it by a single base.

Each collaborating institution followed its own protocols to collect whole blood in K2EDTA tubes. For TCRbeta analysis, collaborators shipped samples in one of three forms: frozen whole blood, isolated PBMCs, or DNA extracted from either of those sample types. Trimming removed 4 bases from V and 4 bases from J; the gene matches leave 7 bases unexplained. CDR1 LGHDT and CDR2 YNNKEL are derived from the germline V gene (reference sequence). The CDR3, from cysteine to phenylalanine, totals 15 residues. CDR3 DNA only is kept here, 45 bases in frame from base 1. The chain couples TRBV3-1 (or the pseudogene TRBV3-2) to TRBJ2-5, and 9 junction bases match TRBD1. Sequencing was performed on peripheral blood. The sequence was collected from a human donor in a cohort sampled during active COVID-19. Read as DNA, the sequence is TGTGCCAGCAGCCTCCGACAGGGGGAGAGAGAGACCCAGTACTTC. Its coded protein is CASSLRQGERETQYF.